This passage covers 18 T cell receptor beta chains from one sample sequenced in a study of beta chain features in type 1 diabetes. The authors reverse transcribed all of the isolated RNA, so sequencing captured expressed TCRB transcripts. Libraries were prepared by immunoSEQ multiplex PCR; TCRdb keeps only in-frame clonotypes and omits some of them. The data show around 340,000 clones, with 8% seen just once and roughly 0.44% held by the top ten. Sequencing was performed on central memory CD4+ T cells from blood. The receptors shown here come from a young woman in good health.

Written as DNA, the CDR3 is TGTGCCAGCAGCTCACGAACAGGGGTAACAGATACGCAGTATTTT. Translated: CASSSRTGVTDTQYF. V usage is TRBV7-9 and J usage is TRBJ2-3, with TRBD1 matching 7 bases. CDR3 length: 15 residues. From germline, CDR1 is SEHNR and CDR2 FQNEAQ (reference sequence). V trimming: 4 bases; J trimming: 3 bases; junction bases outside the gene matches: 7. Variable domain in full (rest from reference TRBV7-9 and TRBJ2-3): DTGVSQNPRHKITKRGQNVTFRCDPISEHNRLYWYRQTLGQGPEFLTYFQNEAQLEKSRLLSDRFSAERPKGSFSTLEIQRTEQGDSAMYLCASSSRTGVTDTQYFGPGTRLTVL.

The rearrangement uses TRBV9 and TRBJ2-1; D is undetermined. This CDR3 is 14 amino acids long. Trimming took off 0 bases at V and 5 bases at J, with 9 bases between the two ends. Germline CDR1 SGDLS, CDR2 YYNGEE. This chain's CDR3 is CASSVGARDNEQFF. The DNA of the CDR3 is TGTGCCAGCAGCGTAGGGGCTAGGGACAATGAGCAGTTCTTC.

The J gene is TRBJ2-3, the V gene TRBV28; 14 bases agree with TRBD2. From germline, CDR1 is MDHEN and CDR2 SYDVKM. This CDR3 spans 13 amino acids. V shed 6 bases, J shed 14 bases, and the junction held 7 bases outside the gene matches. CDR3 nucleotide sequence: TGTGCCAGCAGACTCGGGACTAGCGGGAGTAGGTATTTT. Protein product: CASRLGTSGSRYF.

This clone appeared many times. This chain uses TRBV21-1 with TRBJ2-5; the D segment call TRBD1 is taken from the table without a DNA check. TRBV21-1 is a known pseudogene. The CDR3 sequence is 15 residues long. CDR3 residues: CASSSGQGASETQYF. The CDR3 DNA follows: TGTGCCAGCAGCTCTGGCCAGGGGGCGTCGGAGACCCAGTACTTC.

The V call is TRBV6-6, the J call TRBJ2-1; D unclear. The CDR3 spans 13 residues. V was clipped by 2 bases and J by 11 bases, with 13 bases between them. Germline assignment: CDR1 MNHNY and CDR2 SVGAGI (reference sequence). In DNA form, the CDR3 reads TGTGCCAGCAGTTACAGCCACCTAATTCAGCAGTTCTTC. It translates to CASSYSHLIQQFF.

This clone appeared a few times. The V call is TRBV4-3, the J call TRBJ2-1; 7 bases match TRBD1. The CDR3 covers 14 residues. With 0 bases clipped from V and 7 bases from J, the junction kept 3 bases outside the gene matches. Germline V gene lookup returns CDR1 LGHNA and CDR2 YSLEER. CDR3: CASSQEGQPNEQFF. The CDR3 DNA is TGCGCCAGCAGCCAAGAGGGACAGCCTAATGAGCAGTTCTTC.

In its sample, this clone was seen many times. The V gene is TRBV4-3, the J gene TRBJ2-3; the D gene is possibly TRBD2 (6 bases). The CDR3 has 16 amino acids. Looked up from germline, CDR1 is LGHNA and CDR2 is YSLEER. V lost 1 base, J lost 0 bases, and 11 bases lay in between. The CDR3: CASSQVTGTSTDTQYF. The DNA of the CDR3 is TGCGCCAGCAGCCAAGTGACCGGGACTAGCACAGATACGCAGTATTTT.

This sequence joins TRBV28 and TRBJ1-5; TRBD1 aligns across 7 bases. The CDR3 length is 14 residues. In germline, CDR1 is MDHEN, CDR2 SYDVKM. Trimming took 5 bases from V and 7 from J; bases not matched to a gene: 8. The CDR3 sequence: CASSPRQGRQPQHF. Written as DNA, the CDR3 is TGTGCCAGCAGTCCGCGACAGGGCCGGCAGCCCCAGCATTTT.

The chain joins TRBV7-2 to TRBJ2-5; 9 nucleotides agree with TRBD1. The CDR3 is 15 amino acids. CDR1 and CDR2 from the germline V gene are SGHTA and FQGNSA. V lost 1 base and J lost 7; bases outside the gene matches: 7. The chain's CDR3 is CASSLGTGVSGTQYF. CDR3 coding DNA: TGTGCCAGCAGCTTAGGGACAGGGGTCTCGGGGACCCAGTACTTC.

This clone was seen many times. V usage is TRBV28 and J usage is TRBJ2-7; D ambiguous. Trimming removed 6 bases at V and 0 bases at J, with 6 bases between. The CDR3 runs 12 residues. CDR1 and CDR2 from the germline V gene are MDHEN and SYDVKM. The CDR3 DNA is TGTGCCAGCAGGCGGTACTCCTACGAGCAGTACTTC. This translates into CASRRYSYEQYF.

CDR3: CASSLNPGFYSAANEKLFF. The CDR3 coding sequence is TGTGCCAGCAGCTTAAACCCGGGGTTTTATAGCGCGGCTAATGAAAAACTGTTTTTT. V gene TRBV5-8 combines with J gene TRBJ1-4; D uncertain. Germline V gene lookup returns CDR1 SGHTS and CDR2 YDEGEE. V was clipped by 2 bases and J by 3 bases, with 23 bases between them. This CDR3 contains 19 residues.

This clone has just a few counts. The V gene is TRBV28, the J gene TRBJ2-5; D not resolved. Germline V gene data show CDR1 as MDHEN and CDR2 as SYDVKM. This CDR3 spans 12 amino acids. Between the trimmed V and J ends, which lost 6 bases and 0 bases, there was a span of 5 bases. The CDR3 DNA sequence: TGTGCCAGCAGCTTGTACCAAGAGACCCAGTACTTC. Translated: CASSLYQETQYF.

At least ten counts were recorded for this clone. CDR3 in DNA: TGTGCCAGCAGCTTTGGGACAGGGAACTACAATGAGCAGTTCTTC. This gives the protein CASSFGTGNYNEQFF. V usage is TRBV7-2 and J usage is TRBJ2-1; 9 bases fit TRBD1. Per the germline V gene, CDR1 is SGHTA and CDR2 is FQGNSA. This CDR3 comprises 15 residues. V dropped 3 bases and J dropped 3; count of bases not matched to a gene: 3.

This clone has a handful of counts. The J gene is TRBJ1-1, the V gene TRBV5-1, with D possibly being TRBD1 (6 bases). This CDR3 is 14 amino acids long. V lost 0 bases, J lost 4 bases, and 10 bases lay in between. Germline CDR1 is SGHRS and CDR2 is YFSETQ. CDR3: CASSLDRVGTEAFF. CDR3 DNA sequence: TGCGCCAGCAGCTTGGACAGGGTGGGCACTGAAGCTTTCTTT.

The rearrangement joins TRBV10-3 to TRBJ2-1, with D maybe TRBD2 (5 bases). The germline CDR1 and CDR2 sequences are ENHRY and SYGVKD. The CDR3 spans 14 residues. V lost 11 bases and J lost 6, with 20 bases in between. CDR3 sequence: CAVRLAQIFNEQFF. CDR3 bases: TGTGCCGTCCGGCTAGCTCAAATCTTCAATGAGCAGTTCTTC.

The sample holds a few counts of this clone. The genes are TRBV5-6 and TRBJ2-3; D remains unclear. The V gene's germline CDR1 is SGHDT and CDR2 YYEEEE. Between the trimmed V and J ends, which lost 0 bases and 10 bases, there was a span of 6 bases. This CDR3 is built from 11 residues. CDR3 amino acids: CASSLDSAQYF. In DNA, the CDR3 is TGTGCCAGCAGCTTGGATTCTGCGCAGTATTTT.

This chain joins TRBV2 and TRBJ2-5; 8 positions agree with TRBD2. Looked up from germline, CDR1 is SNHLY and CDR2 is FYNNEI. The trim removed 6 bases at V and 7 bases at J, leaving 10 bases unmatched. The CDR3 spans 14 residues. The CDR3 sequence is CASRDSGAVGTQYF. The CDR3 coding sequence is TGTGCCAGCAGGGATAGCGGGGCAGTGGGGACCCAGTACTTC.

The genes are TRBV7-8 and TRBJ1-2; the D gene is possibly TRBD1 (5 bases). The CDR3 sequence is 13 residues long. Between the trimmed V and J ends, which lost 1 base and 6 bases, there was a span of 9 bases. Germline V CDR1 and CDR2: SGHVS, FQNEAQ. The CDR3, as DNA: TGTGCCAGCAGCTTAGGCAGGGCGAATGGCTACACCTTC. It is translated as CASSLGRANGYTF.